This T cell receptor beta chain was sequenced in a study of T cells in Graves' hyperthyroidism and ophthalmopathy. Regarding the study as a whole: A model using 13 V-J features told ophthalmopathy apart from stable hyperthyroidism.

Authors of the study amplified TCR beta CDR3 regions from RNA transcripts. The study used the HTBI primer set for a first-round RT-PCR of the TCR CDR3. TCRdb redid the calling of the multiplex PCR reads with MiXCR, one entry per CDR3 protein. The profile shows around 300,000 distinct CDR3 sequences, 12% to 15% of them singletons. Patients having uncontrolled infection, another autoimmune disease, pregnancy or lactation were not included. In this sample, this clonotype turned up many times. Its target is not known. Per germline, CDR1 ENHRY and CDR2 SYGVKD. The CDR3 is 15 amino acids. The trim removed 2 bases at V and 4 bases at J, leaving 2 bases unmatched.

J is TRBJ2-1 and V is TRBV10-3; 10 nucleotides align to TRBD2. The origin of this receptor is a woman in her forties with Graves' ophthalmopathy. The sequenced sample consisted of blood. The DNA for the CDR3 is TGTGCCATCAGTGAGCTAGCGGGGGCGTACAATGAGCAGTTCTTC. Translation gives CAISELAGAYNEQFF.